This T cell receptor beta chain was captured by sequencing in a study of cytomegalovirus exposure and HLA in healthy donors. Germline V gene sequence: CDR1 SGHRS, CDR2 YFSETQ. This CDR3 spans 16 amino acids. Trimming removed 0 bases at V and 3 bases at J, with 14 bases between. 13 Jbeta primers and 60 Vbeta primers were used for the PCR. TCRdb's table, derived via immunoSEQ multiplex PCR, lists solely in-frame clones and lacks some. The profile shows 150,000 to 200,000 clones, approximately 73% of them singletons. The specimen sequenced was PBMCs. The source is a woman aged 18-30 years in good health and CMV-seropositive. V is TRBV5-1 and J is TRBJ2-3, with D possibly matching TRBD1 (5 bases). DNA for the CDR3: TGCGCCAGCAGCTTGGTTGCAGGGTTGGGGACAGATACGCAGTATTTT. Translation: CASSLVAGLGTDTQYF. Filled out from reference TRBV5-1 and TRBJ2-3, the complete variable domain reads KAGVTQTPRYLIKTRGQQVTLSCSPISGHRSVSWYQQTPGQGLQFLFEYFSETQRNKGNFPGRFSGRQFSNSRSEMNVSTLELGDSALYLCASSLVAGLGTDTQYFGPGTRLTVL.